This TCR beta chain is drawn from a study of cytomegalovirus exposure and HLA in healthy donors. V trimming: 0 bases; J trimming: 3 bases; junction bases outside the gene matches: 4. Germline CDR1 reads SGHRS; CDR2 reads YFSETQ. The CDR3 runs to 15 residues. Study-level findings and limits: It was approximately 150 TCR beta chains that were listed as cytomegalovirus-associated. The authors assumed roughly uniform sequencing depth across donors for presence/absence analyses. It was reportedly the case that the classifier diagnosed cytomegalovirus status with high specificity and sensitivity.

Primers for the PCR totalled 60 Vbeta and 13 Jbeta. Repertoires were generated with immunoSEQ multiplex PCR, while TCRdb's copy carries only in-frame clones and drops some. The data show fewer than 110,000 clones, 65% to 85% seen once. Remarks on this clone: The antigen remains undetermined.

This clonotype was obtained from a woman in her thirties or forties in good health and CMV-seronegative. The gene calls are TRBV5-1 and TRBJ2-7, with 9 bases matching TRBD2. The sample taken for sequencing was PBMCs. In DNA form, the CDR3 reads TGCGCCAGCAGCTTGGGCGGGGGGGGTTACTACGAGCAGTACTTC. Protein: CASSLGGGGYYEQYF.